The clone carrying this TCR beta chain was counted only a few times. Its specificity is unknown. CDR3 length: 16 residues. V gave up 7 bases and J gave up 2 bases; unmatched junction bases: 11. Germline assignment: CDR1 MDHEN and CDR2 SYDVKM. TCRdb processed the RT-PCR reads anew with MiXCR; each CDR3 protein has one entry. In the table there are a few hundred thousand distinct CDR3 sequences, 14% of which are singletons. The source of the sample is a study of response to subunit inactivated influenza vaccine. Study-wide points: There was a suggestion from the authors that each seasonal influenza vaccination recruits few new T cells.

The chain employs TRBV28 and TRBJ1-2; TRBD1 matches at 9 bases. This material consisted of PBMCs from blood, taken roughly 13 days after vaccination. The TCR comes from a man aged 45-60 years who received an inactivated influenza vaccine. This CDR3 reads CASNLVGQGRNYGYTF. The CDR3 DNA reads as TGTGCCAGCAACTTGGTGGGACAGGGAAGGAACTATGGCTACACCTTC.